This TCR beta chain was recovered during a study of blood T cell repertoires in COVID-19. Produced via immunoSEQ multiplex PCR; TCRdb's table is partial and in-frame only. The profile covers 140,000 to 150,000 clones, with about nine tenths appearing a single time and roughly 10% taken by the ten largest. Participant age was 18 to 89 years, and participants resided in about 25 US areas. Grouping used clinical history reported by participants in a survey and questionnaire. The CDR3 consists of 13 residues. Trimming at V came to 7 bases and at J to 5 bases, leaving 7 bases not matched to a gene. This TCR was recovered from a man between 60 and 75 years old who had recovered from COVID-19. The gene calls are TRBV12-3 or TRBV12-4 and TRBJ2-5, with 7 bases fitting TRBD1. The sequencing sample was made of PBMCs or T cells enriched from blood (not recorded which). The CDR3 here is CASTRGPSETQYF. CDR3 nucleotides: TGTGCCAGCACAAGGGGGCCGAGTGAGACCCAGTACTTC.